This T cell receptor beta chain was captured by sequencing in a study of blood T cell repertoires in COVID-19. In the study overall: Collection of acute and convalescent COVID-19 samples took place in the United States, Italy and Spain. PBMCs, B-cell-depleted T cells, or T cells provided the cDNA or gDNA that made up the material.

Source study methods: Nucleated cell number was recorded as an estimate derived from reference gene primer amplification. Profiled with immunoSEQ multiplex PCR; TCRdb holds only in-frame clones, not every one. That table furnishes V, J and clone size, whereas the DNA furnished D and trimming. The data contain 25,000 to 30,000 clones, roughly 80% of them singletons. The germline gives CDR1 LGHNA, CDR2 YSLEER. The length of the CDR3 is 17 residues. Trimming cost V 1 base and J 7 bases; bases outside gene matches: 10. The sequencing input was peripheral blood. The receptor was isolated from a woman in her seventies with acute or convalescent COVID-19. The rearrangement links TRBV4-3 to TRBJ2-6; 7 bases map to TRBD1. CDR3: CASSQGGTDPLANVLTF. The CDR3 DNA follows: TGCGCCAGCAGCCAAGGGGGGACAGATCCCCTTGCCAACGTCCTGACTTTC.